The present TCR beta chain was sequenced within a study of T cell responses to AZD1222 COVID-19 vaccine (dated by TCRdb to the early 2020s). Describing the broader study: AZD1222 recipients given second doses at about 4 weeks or at about 12 weeks were pooled, since spike-specific TCR depth and breadth were not found to differ between the two schedules. Trial participants were enrolled by age into subgroups of 18-55, 56-69 and 70-plus years, and around 150, 29 and 61 TCR-sequenced participants, respectively, were included in these subgroups. A total of 233 trial participants underwent TCR sequencing, of whom about 200 received two doses of AZD1222 and some 26 received two doses of the MenACWY control vaccine.

V is reduced by 2 bases and J by 3 bases, leaving a spacing of 15 bases between them. The CDR3 sequence holds 16 residues, the cysteine and phenylalanine included. The kept DNA is CDR3 alone, 48 bases in frame from the first base. Taken from the germline V gene, the CDR1 and CDR2 loops are MNHNS and SASEGT. The CDR3 regions of human TCRbeta chains were analyzed by immunosequencing. Under the source paper's analysis protocol: Repertoire TCRs were checked for matches against a reference library of SARS-CoV-2-specific TCRs that had been generated using the MIRA antigen-specificity platform. Breadth was defined as the fraction of unique TCRs that were SARS-CoV-2-associated. Depth was defined as the fraction of total T cells that were SARS-CoV-2-associated. Using the MIRA data, each spike-specific TCR was assigned both to the spike region to which the TCR was reactive and to a CD4 or CD8 class. Log10-transformed breadth and depth values were compared by one-way ANOVA with Sidak's multiple comparisons tests. TCRdb took this table from immuneACCESS and kept in-frame rearrangements with V and J called. Such tables lack part of the clones; where checked against another copy, unresolved V genes explain under half of the gap, and the rest is unexplained. V and J calls and clone size come straight from that table; D and trimming were deduced from the DNA. Present in this sample are approximately 190,000 clones, 94% of which were seen just once. The ten largest clones take up 9.2% of the sample.

For this clone: This receptor's antigen is unknown. No base quality information exists; no much larger clone differs at one position.

The sample's time point, from its label and the paper: baseline before first vaccination. Vaccinee samples came from UK trials COV001 and COV002, including a single-blind randomized controlled phase 2/3 trial of AZD1222 (ChAdOx1 nCoV-19) in healthy adults. Trial participant PBMC samples were collected at day 0 and day 28 after the second dose for TCRbeta chain sequencing. Results and caveats for the whole study, not just this receptor: In the small 56-69-year group, the increase in depth fell short of significance, most likely because of low power. No day 14 peak-response samples were available, so repertoires were characterized only after the peak T cell response. A significant rise in spike-specific TCR breadth and depth was observed after two AZD1222 doses relative to day 0 and relative to MenACWY recipients. Reportedly, almost half of the unique spike-specific TCRs recognized epitopes lying outside the regions that are mutated in the B.1.351 and B.1.1.7 variants. Only 5 to 7 AZD1222 recipients were SARS-CoV-2 seropositive at baseline, limiting conclusions about previously exposed vaccinees. The whole spike protein was spanned by vaccine-associated CD4 TCRs, and dominant responses were seen in regions 160-218 and 743-854. Participants were mostly white British and included more females than males, and it was suggested by the authors that clonal diversity may have been underestimated.

The rearranged segments are TRBV6-1 and TRBJ2-3; the D segment cannot be called with confidence. The sample in question was peripheral blood, obtained on day 0 of AZD1222 vaccination. The source of this sequence is an adult in good health. The CDR3 has the sequence CASSERLDRVTDTQYF. Here is the DNA: TGTGCCAGCAGTGAACGGCTAGATCGAGTGACAGATACGCAGTATTTT.